A single sample is the source of the 4 T cell receptor beta chains below, sequenced in a study of blood T cell repertoires in COVID-19 (dated by TCRdb to 2020 to 2022). The library relied on the immunoSEQ multiplex PCR assay. The clones in this table, taken by TCRdb from immuneACCESS, are in-frame only. Not every clone is retained; where verified, under half of the shortfall comes from an unresolved V gene, and the cause of the rest is unknown. This sample holds over 50,000 clones; roughly 80% were observed only once. The ten largest clones capture roughly 5.5% of the sample. Sequenced: peripheral blood. These receptor sequences come from a man aged 65 to 79 with acute or convalescent COVID-19.

This rearrangement joins TRBV19 to TRBJ2-7, with TRBD1 matching 7 bases. Unmatched junction bases numbered 8, after V lost 1 base and J lost 2 bases. The germline CDR1 and CDR2 sequences are LNHDA and SQIVND (reference sequence). The CDR3 is made up of 16 amino acids. For the CDR3, the DNA is TGTGCCAGTAGTATAGTGCCGGGACAGAGGACCTACGAGCAGTACTTC. Encoded protein: CASSIVPGQRTYEQYF.

A single count supports this clone. V and J are TRBV19 and TRBJ2-5, with D possibly being TRBD2 (6 bases). The CDR3 spans 13 residues. V lost 8 bases and J 4 bases, leaving 14 bases between the germline ends. Looked up from germline, CDR1 is LNHDA and CDR2 is SQIVND (reference sequence). The CDR3 DNA follows: TGTGCCAGTGGCCCGGGGCGGGGAGAGACCCAGTACTTC. The encoded protein is CASGPGRGETQYF.

V and J are TRBV5-1 and TRBJ1-1, with D tentatively TRBD1 (5 bases). V was cut by 2 bases and J by 3 bases, with 17 bases left in between. Germline CDR1 SGHRS, CDR2 YFSETQ. The length of the CDR3 is 16 residues. CDR3 coding DNA: TGCGCCAGCAGCTTTGGGGGTTGGGGGGGGGACACTGAAGCTTTCTTT. Its translation is CASSFGGWGGDTEAFF. Drawing the rest from reference TRBV5-1 and TRBJ1-1, the complete variable domain is KAGVTQTPRYLIKTRGQQVTLSCSPISGHRSVSWYQQTPGQGLQFLFEYFSETQRNKGNFPGRFSGRQFSNSRSEMNVSTLELGDSALYLCASSFGGWGGDTEAFFGQGTRLTVV.

Here the CDR3 reads CASSGMAGPPYGYTF. CDR3 DNA: TGTGCCAGCAGTGGCATGGCAGGGCCTCCGTATGGCTACACCTTC. This chain joins TRBV3-1 (or the pseudogene TRBV3-2) and TRBJ1-2; perhaps TRBD1 as D (5 bases). The CDR3 has 15 amino acids. V shed 6 bases and J shed 5 bases, with 19 bases lying between them. The germline CDR1 and CDR2 sequences are LGHDT and YNNKEL (reference sequence).